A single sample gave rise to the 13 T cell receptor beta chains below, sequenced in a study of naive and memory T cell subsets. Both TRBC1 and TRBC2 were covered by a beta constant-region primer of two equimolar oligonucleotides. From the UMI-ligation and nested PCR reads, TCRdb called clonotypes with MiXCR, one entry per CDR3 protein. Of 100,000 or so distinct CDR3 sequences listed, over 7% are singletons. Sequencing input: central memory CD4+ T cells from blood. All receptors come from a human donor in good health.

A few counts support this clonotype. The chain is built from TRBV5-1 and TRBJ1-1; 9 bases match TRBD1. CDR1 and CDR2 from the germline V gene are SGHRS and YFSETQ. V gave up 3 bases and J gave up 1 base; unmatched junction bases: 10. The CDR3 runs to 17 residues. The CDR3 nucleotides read TGCGCCAGCAGCTCCGTATACACAGGGGGCCAGAACACTGAAGCTTTCTTT. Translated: CASSSVYTGGQNTEAFF.

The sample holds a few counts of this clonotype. Written as DNA, the CDR3 is TGTGCCAGCAGCCCCCAAGCGGGCGTCTCCTACAATGAGCAGTTCTTC. This encodes CASSPQAGVSYNEQFF. This chain joins TRBV7-2 and TRBJ2-1; TRBD2 might be the D (6 bases). This CDR3 region has 16 residues. The ends were cut back, 5 bases at V and 0 bases at J, with 14 bases in the middle. Germline-derived CDR1 and CDR2 are SGHTA and FQGNSA.

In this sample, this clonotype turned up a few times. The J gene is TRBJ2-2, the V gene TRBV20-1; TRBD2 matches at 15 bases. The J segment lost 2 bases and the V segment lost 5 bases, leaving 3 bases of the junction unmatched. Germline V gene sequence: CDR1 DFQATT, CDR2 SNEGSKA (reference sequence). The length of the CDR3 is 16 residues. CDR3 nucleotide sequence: TGCAGTGCTTGGGGACTAGCGGGAGGCAACACCGGGGAGCTGTTTTTT. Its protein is CSAWGLAGGNTGELFF.

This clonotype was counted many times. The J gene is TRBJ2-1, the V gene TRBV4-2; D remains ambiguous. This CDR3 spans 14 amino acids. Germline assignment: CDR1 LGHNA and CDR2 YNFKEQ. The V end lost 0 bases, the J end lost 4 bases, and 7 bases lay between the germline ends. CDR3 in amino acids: CASSQEARYNEQFF. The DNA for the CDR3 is TGTGCCAGCAGCCAAGAGGCCCGTTACAATGAGCAGTTCTTC.

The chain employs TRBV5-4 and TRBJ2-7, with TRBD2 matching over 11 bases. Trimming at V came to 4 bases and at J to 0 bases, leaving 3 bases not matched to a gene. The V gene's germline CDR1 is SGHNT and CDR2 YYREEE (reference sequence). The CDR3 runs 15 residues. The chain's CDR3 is CASSLAGGRSYEQYF. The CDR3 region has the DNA TGTGCCAGCAGCCTAGCGGGAGGACGCTCCTACGAGCAGTACTTC.

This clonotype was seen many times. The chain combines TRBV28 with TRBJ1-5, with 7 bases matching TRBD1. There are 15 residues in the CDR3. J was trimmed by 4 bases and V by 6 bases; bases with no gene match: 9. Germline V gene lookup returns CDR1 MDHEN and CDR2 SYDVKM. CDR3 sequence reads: CASRSWGQSNQPQHF. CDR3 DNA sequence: TGTGCCAGCAGATCCTGGGGACAGTCAAATCAGCCCCAGCATTTT.

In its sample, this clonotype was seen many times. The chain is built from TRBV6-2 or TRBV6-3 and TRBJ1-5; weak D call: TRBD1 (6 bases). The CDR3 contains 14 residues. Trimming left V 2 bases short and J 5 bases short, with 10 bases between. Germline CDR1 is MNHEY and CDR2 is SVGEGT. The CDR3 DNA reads TGTGCCAGCAGTTACGATAGGGGGTATCAGCCCCAGCATTTT. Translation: CASSYDRGYQPQHF.

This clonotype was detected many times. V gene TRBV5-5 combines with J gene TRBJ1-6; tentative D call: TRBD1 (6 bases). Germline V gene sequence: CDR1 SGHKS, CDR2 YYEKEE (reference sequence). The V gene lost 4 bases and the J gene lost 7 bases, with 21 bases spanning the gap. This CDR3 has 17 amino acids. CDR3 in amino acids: CASSPRDNPRLNSPLHF. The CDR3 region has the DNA TGTGCCAGCAGCCCCCGGGACAATCCCCGGTTGAATTCACCCCTCCACTTT.

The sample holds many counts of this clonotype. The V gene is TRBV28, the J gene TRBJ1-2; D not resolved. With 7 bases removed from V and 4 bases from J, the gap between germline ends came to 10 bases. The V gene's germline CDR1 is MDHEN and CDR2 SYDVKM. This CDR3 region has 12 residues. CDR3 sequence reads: CASTTYPYGYTF. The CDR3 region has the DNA TGTGCCAGCACCACGTATCCCTATGGCTACACCTTC.

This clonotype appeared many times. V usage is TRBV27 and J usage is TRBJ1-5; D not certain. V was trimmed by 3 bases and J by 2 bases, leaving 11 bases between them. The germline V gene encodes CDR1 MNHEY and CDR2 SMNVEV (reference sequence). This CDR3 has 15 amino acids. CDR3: CASSLGRSGNQPQHF. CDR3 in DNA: TGTGCCAGCAGTTTGGGCAGGTCGGGCAATCAGCCCCAGCATTTT.

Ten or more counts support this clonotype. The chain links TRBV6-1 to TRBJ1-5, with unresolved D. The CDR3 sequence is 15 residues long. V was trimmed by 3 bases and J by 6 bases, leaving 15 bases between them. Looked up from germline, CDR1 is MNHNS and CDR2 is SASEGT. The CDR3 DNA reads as TGTGCCAGCAGTGAGTCATGGTTAGCCCTTCAGCCCCAGCATTTT. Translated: CASSESWLALQPQHF.

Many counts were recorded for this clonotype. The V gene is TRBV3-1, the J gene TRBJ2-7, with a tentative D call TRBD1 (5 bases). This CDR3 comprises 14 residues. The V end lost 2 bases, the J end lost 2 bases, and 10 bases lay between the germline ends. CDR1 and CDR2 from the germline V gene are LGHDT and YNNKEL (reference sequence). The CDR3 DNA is TGTGCCAGCAGCCAAACTATGACAGCCTACGAGCAGTACTTC. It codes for CASSQTMTAYEQYF.

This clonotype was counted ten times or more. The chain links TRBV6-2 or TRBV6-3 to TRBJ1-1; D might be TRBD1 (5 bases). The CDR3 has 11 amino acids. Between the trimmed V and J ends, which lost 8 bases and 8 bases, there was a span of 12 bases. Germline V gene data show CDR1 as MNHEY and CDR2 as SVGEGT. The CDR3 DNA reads TGTGCCAGCCGGGACGTTCTGGAAGCTTTCTTT. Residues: CASRDVLEAFF.